Below, one TCR beta chain is given with its context. The target antigen is unknown. The sequence runs out 3 residues before the end of the CDR3; the remainder is reconstructed from the germline J gene. Sequencing used immunoSEQ multiplex PCR; TCRdb keeps in-frame clones, though not all of them. The sample table includes roughly 20,000 clones. This record comes from a study of T cells in women clearing cervical HPV infection. Background on the study: Controls were women whose single incident HPV16 infection cleared within 12 months without precancer or cancer. General study points: Richness plus V gene abundances separated cases from controls with AUC 0.65 to 0.85. Unknown T-cell numbers per sample may underlie the richness differences.

HPV was found by MY09/MY11 PCR and dot-blot genotyping. Germline V gives CDR1 SGHNT, CDR2 YENEEA. CDR3 size: 13 residues. The chain employs TRBV11-3 and TRBJ1-2, with TRBD1 as a possible D gene (6 bases). This TCR was recovered from a woman aged 18-69 years with a cervical HPV16 infection that either progressed to CIN3+ or cleared (not recorded which). Input material: blood buffy coat. The CDR3 here is CASSPDGGRGYTF. Incomplete CDR3 DNA: TGTGCCAGCAGCCCGGACGGGGGGCGAGGC.